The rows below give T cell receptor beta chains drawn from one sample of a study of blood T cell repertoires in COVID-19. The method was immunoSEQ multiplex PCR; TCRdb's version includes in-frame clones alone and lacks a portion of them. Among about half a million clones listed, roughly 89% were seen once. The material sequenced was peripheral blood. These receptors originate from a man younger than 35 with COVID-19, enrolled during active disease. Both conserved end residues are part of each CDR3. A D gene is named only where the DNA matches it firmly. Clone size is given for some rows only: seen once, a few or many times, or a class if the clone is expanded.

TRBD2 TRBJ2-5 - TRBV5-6 CASSLSGGLRETQYF TGTGCCAGCAGCTTGAGCGGGGGGCTCCGGGAGACCCAGTACTTC
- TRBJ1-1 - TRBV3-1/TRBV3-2 CASSQEGSGGPAFF TGTGCCAGCAGCCAAGAAGGTTCGGGGGGACCAGCTTTCTTT
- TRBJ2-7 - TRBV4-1 CASSQGTFMEQYF TGCGCCAGCAGCCAAGGGACTTTTATGGAGCAGTACTTC
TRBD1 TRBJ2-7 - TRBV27 CASSLDRGPEQYF TGTGCCAGCAGTTTAGACAGGGGGCCCGAGCAGTACTTC
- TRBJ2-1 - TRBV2 CASSTSGGDNEQFF TGTGCCAGCAGTACCTCGGGGGGCGACAATGAGCAGTTCTTC
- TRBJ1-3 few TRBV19 CASSMGRPSSGNTIYF TGTGCCAGTAGTATGGGCAGGCCGAGCTCTGGAAACACCATATATTTT
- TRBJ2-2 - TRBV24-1 CATSEPGPKNGELFF TGTGCCACCAGTGAACCAGGGCCTAAGAACGGGGAGCTGTTTTTT
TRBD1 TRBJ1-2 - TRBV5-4 CASRPDRGSRGYTF TGTGCCAGCAGACCGGACAGGGGTAGTCGAGGCTACACCTTC
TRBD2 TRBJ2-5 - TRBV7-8 CASAQAGGLIQETQYF TGTGCCAGTGCACAAGCGGGAGGCCTCATCCAAGAGACCCAGTACTTC
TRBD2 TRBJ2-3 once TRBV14 CASSQDGTSALSTDTQYF TGTGCCAGCAGCCAAGATGGGACTAGCGCCCTAAGCACAGATACGCAGTATTTT
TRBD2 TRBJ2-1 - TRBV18 CASFEVSGIHEQFF TGTGCCAGCTTTGAGGTTAGCGGGATTCATGAGCAGTTCTTC
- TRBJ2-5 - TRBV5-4 CASSLVTSYRGETQYF TGTGCCAGCAGCTTGGTGACTAGCTACAGGGGGGAGACCCAGTACTTC
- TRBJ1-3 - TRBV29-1 CSVRGGMGNTIYF TGCAGCGTTCGGGGGGGAATGGGAAACACCATATATTTT
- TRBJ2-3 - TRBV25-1 CASSPGLGTDTQYF TGTGCCAGCTCCCCGGGACTGGGGACAGATACGCAGTATTTT
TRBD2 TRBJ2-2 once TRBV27 CASSLEGLAGSNTGELFF TGTGCCAGCAGTTTAGAAGGACTAGCGGGGTCAAACACCGGGGAGCTGTTTTTT
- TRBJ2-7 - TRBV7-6 CASSLGPTHYYEQYF TGTGCCAGCAGCTTAGGGCCTACCCACTACTACGAGCAGTACTTC
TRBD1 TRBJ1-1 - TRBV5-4 CASSLAGTENTEAFF TGTGCCAGCAGCTTGGCCGGGACAGAGAACACTGAAGCTTTCTTT
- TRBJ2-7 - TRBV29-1 CSVQGSSYEQYF TGCAGCGTTCAAGGGAGCTCCTACGAGCAGTACTTC
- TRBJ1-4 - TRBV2 CASSESGGNEKLFF TGTGCCAGCAGTGAATCTGGGGGCAATGAAAAACTGTTTTTT
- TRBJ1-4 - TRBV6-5 CATRTVDKLFF TGTGCCACTCGGACAGTGGATAAACTGTTTTTT
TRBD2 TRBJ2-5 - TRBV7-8 CASSLVGGRARETQYF TGTGCCAGCAGCTTAGTCGGCGGGAGGGCCCGAGAGACCCAGTACTTC
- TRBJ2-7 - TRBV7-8 CASSFKTRTGEQYF TGTGCCAGCAGCTTCAAGACGAGAACAGGGGAGCAGTACTTC
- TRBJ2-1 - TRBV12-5 CASGLGRNSYNEQFF TGTGCTAGTGGTTTAGGCAGGAACTCCTACAATGAGCAGTTCTTC
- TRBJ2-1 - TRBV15 CATSEVRGIAYNEQFF TGTGCCACCAGCGAGGTCCGCGGGATCGCCTACAATGAGCAGTTCTTC
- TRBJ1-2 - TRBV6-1 CASSDPNINYGYTF TGTGCCAGCAGTGACCCGAACATCAACTATGGCTACACCTTC
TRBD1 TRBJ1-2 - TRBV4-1 CASSHPGQYGYTF TGCGCCAGCAGCCATCCGGGACAGTATGGCTACACCTTC
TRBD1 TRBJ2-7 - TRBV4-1 CASSQTGGMSYEQYF TGCGCCAGCAGCCAAACAGGGGGCATGTCCTACGAGCAGTACTTC
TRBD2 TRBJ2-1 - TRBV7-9 CASSPGLAGLGEYNEQFF TGTGCCAGCAGCCCGGGACTAGCGGGCCTCGGGGAATACAATGAGCAGTTCTTC
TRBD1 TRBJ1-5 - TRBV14 CASSRQTGEAQHF TGTGCCAGCAGCCGGCAGACAGGGGAGGCCCAGCATTTT
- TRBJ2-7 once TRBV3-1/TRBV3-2 CASSQGRAGEQYF TGTGCCAGCAGCCAAGGACGGGCGGGCGAGCAGTACTTC
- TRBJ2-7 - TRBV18 CASSRGTGYEQYF TGTGCCAGCTCTAGGGGAACTGGGTACGAGCAGTACTTC
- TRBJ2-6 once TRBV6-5 CASSLTGAGANVLTF TGTGCCAGCAGTTTGACAGGCGCTGGGGCCAACGTCCTGACTTTC
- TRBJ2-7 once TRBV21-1 CASSPRQDYPYEQYF TGTGCCAGCAGCCCCAGACAGGATTATCCCTACGAGCAGTACTTC
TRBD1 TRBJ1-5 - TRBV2 CASSGGTGVGQPQHF TGTGCCAGCAGTGGGGGGACAGGGGTTGGCCAGCCCCAGCATTTT
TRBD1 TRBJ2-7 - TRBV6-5 CASSYLGQGYEQYF TGTGCCAGCAGTTACCTGGGACAGGGCTACGAGCAGTACTTC
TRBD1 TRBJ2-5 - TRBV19 CASSPGGTGTVKTQYF TGTGCCAGTAGTCCAGGGGGGACAGGGACCGTGAAGACCCAGTACTTC
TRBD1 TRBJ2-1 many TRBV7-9 CASSHSGTGSNEQFF TGTGCCAGCAGCCATTCCGGGACAGGGTCCAATGAGCAGTTCTTC
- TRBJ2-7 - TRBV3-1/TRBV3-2 CASSQVLPGEQYF TGTGCCAGCAGCCAAGTTCTACCAGGGGAGCAGTACTTC
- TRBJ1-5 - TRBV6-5 CASSSGASNSNQPQHF TGTGCCAGCAGTTCAGGGGCTTCGAATAGCAATCAGCCCCAGCATTTT